These 21 T cell receptor beta chains were sequenced from one sample in a study of T cell responses to AZD1222 COVID-19 vaccine. The assay was immunoSEQ multiplex PCR, and TCRdb's table has in-frame clones only and misses some. Of around 140,000 clones listed, 80% to 90% are singletons. Sequenced here: peripheral blood, sampled on day 0 of AZD1222 vaccination. Receptors were obtained from an adult in good health.

The chain is built from TRBV7-3 and TRBJ1-5; tentatively, D is TRBD1 (5 bases). The germline V gene has CDR1 SGHTA and CDR2 FQGTGA. The length of the CDR3 is 17 residues. The ends were cut back, 4 bases at V and 3 bases at J, with 19 bases in the middle. Here the CDR3 reads CASSSPQGGIPNQPQHF. CDR3 nucleotide sequence: TGTGCCAGCAGCTCACCCCAGGGAGGGATACCCAATCAGCCCCAGCATTTT.

The chain uses TRBV29-1 and TRBJ1-2; no definite D call. The CDR3 spans 12 residues. The V gene lost 4 bases and the J gene lost 5 bases, with 11 bases spanning the gap. Per the germline V gene, CDR1 is SQVTM and CDR2 is ANQGSEA. The CDR3 bases are TGCAGCGTTGTGTCCCTCCGATATGGCTACACCTTC. Protein sequence: CSVVSLRYGYTF.

This clone was found a few times. The gene calls are TRBV5-1 and TRBJ2-1; maybe TRBD1 (6 bases). V was trimmed by 2 bases and J by 2 bases, leaving 14 bases between them. The CDR3 length is 16 residues. Germline CDR1 and CDR2: SGHRS and YFSETQ. CDR3 region: CASSFLGAGAYNEQFF. For the CDR3, the DNA is TGCGCCAGCAGCTTCCTGGGGGCAGGTGCCTACAATGAGCAGTTCTTC.

The gene calls are TRBV12-3 or TRBV12-4 and TRBJ1-1; D gene unclear. CDR3 length: 12 amino acids. V was clipped by 5 bases and J by 5 bases, with 9 bases between them. The CDR3 sequence: CASSPSWTEAFF. The CDR3 bases are TGTGCCAGCAGTCCCTCTTGGACTGAAGCTTTCTTT.

The rearrangement joins TRBV5-8 to TRBJ2-2; 8 nucleotides match TRBD2. V lost 3 bases, J lost 3 bases, and 7 bases stayed unmatched. CDR1 and CDR2 from the germline V gene are SGHTS and YDEGEE. The CDR3 runs to 16 residues. In DNA form, the CDR3 reads TGTGCCAGCAGCTGGGGGAGGACTAGCTACACCGGGGAGCTGTTTTTT. This codes for CASSWGRTSYTGELFF.

The chain employs TRBV19 and TRBJ2-7, with 9 positions matching TRBD2. The germline gives CDR1 LNHDA, CDR2 SQIVND (reference sequence). The CDR3 consists of 13 residues. Losses at the gene ends were 5 bases for V and 4 bases for J; bases not matched to a gene: 3. CDR3 bases: TGTGCCAGTAGTTCGGGACTAGCTTACGAGCAGTACTTC. Amino acid sequence: CASSSGLAYEQYF.

J is TRBJ1-4 and V is TRBV7-3; D is possibly TRBD1 (6 bases). Deletions cut 6 bases from V and 1 base from J, with 15 bases between. The germline gives CDR1 SGHTA, CDR2 FQGTGA. CDR3 size: 16 residues. The CDR3 bases are TGTGCCAGCAGTAAAACAGGGCCCTTAACTAATGAAAAACTGTTTTTT. Translating gives CASSKTGPLTNEKLFF.

The V call is TRBV4-3, the J call TRBJ1-1; D not resolved. The V gene lost 0 bases and the J gene lost 5 bases, with 4 bases spanning the gap. The CDR3 runs 12 residues. Germline V gene sequence: CDR1 LGHNA, CDR2 YSLEER. The CDR3 nucleotides read TGCGCCAGCAGCCAAGACCGGACTGAAGCTTTCTTT. Translated: CASSQDRTEAFF.

V is TRBV6-2 or TRBV6-3 and J is TRBJ2-7; no definite D call. The length of the CDR3 is 14 residues. CDR1 and CDR2 (germline): MNHEY, SVGEGT. The ends were cut back, 0 bases at V and 3 bases at J, with 9 bases in the middle. Here the CDR3 reads CASSYSPGYYEQYF. The CDR3 coding sequence is TGTGCCAGCAGTTACTCGCCAGGATACTACGAGCAGTACTTC.

This chain connects TRBV11-2 to TRBJ1-2, with TRBD1 matching over 8 bases. V lost 3 bases, J lost 1 base, and 4 bases stayed unmatched. This CDR3 spans 15 amino acids. Germline V gene sequence: CDR1 SGHAT, CDR2 FQNNGV. DNA for the CDR3: TGTGCCAGCAGCTTCAACAGGGGGAATAACTATGGCTACACCTTC. Residues: CASSFNRGNNYGYTF.

The chain combines TRBV4-3 with TRBJ1-5, with D unresolved. The CDR3 consists of 16 residues. From germline, CDR1 is LGHNA and CDR2 YSLEER. Trimming shortened V by 0 bases and J by 2 bases, and 11 bases separated the two germline ends. Written as DNA, the CDR3 is TGCGCCAGCAGCCAAGATTTGGGCAAAGGCAATCAGCCCCAGCATTTT. Protein: CASSQDLGKGNQPQHF.

The rearrangement uses TRBV7-8 and TRBJ2-5; 10 nucleotides agree with TRBD2. The CDR3 spans 15 residues. Germline V gives CDR1 SGHVS, CDR2 FQNEAQ. Germline trimming cut 7 bases from V and 3 bases from J; bases unmatched to any gene: 8. CDR3 nucleotide sequence: TGTGCCAGCACCTCAGGACTAGCGGTGGAAGAGACCCAGTACTTC. It is translated as CASTSGLAVEETQYF. The full variable domain, its missing parts supplied by reference TRBV7-8 and TRBJ2-5, is GAGVSQSPRYKVAKRGQDVALRCDPISGHVSLFWYQQALGQGPEFLTYFQNEAQLDKSGLPSDRFFAERPEGSVSTLKIQRTQQEDSAVYLCASTSGLAVEETQYFGPGTRLLVL.

The rearrangement links TRBV28 to TRBJ2-7; D not resolved. Trimming stripped 5 bases from V and 4 bases from J, with 12 bases between. Germline V lookup: CDR1 MDHEN, CDR2 SYDVKM. The CDR3 runs 13 residues. The CDR3 bases are TGTGCCAGCAGTCGGTTGGGGTCTTACGAGCAGTACTTC. Translating gives CASSRLGSYEQYF. The complete variable domain, with remaining parts taken from reference TRBV28 and TRBJ2-7, reads DVKVTQSSRYLVKRTGEKVFLECVQDMDHENMFWYRQDPGLGLRLIYFSYDVKMKEKGDIPEGYSVSREKKERFSLILESASTNQTSMYLCASSRLGSYEQYFGPGTRLTVT.

This chain links TRBV18 with TRBJ1-5, with TRBD1 as a possible D gene (6 bases). The CDR3 has 17 amino acids. Germline lookup yields CDR1 KGHSH and CDR2 LQKENI. Trimming took 5 bases from V and 0 from J, leaving 17 bases between them. For the CDR3, the DNA is TGTGCCAGCTCATCACAACAGGGTTCGGATAGCAATCAGCCCCAGCATTTT. Amino acids: CASSSQQGSDSNQPQHF.

The chain links TRBV7-2 to TRBJ1-1; D is ambiguous. Germline V CDR1 and CDR2: SGHTA, FQGNSA. V was clipped by 7 bases and J by 0 bases, with 21 bases between them. The CDR3 is made up of 17 amino acids. CDR3 sequence reads: CASTPFGPPTLNTEAFF. Written as DNA, the CDR3 is TGTGCCAGCACCCCGTTTGGTCCGCCTACCCTGAACACTGAAGCTTTCTTT.

The V call is TRBV7-2, the J call TRBJ2-3; D gene ambiguous. The CDR3 sequence is 15 residues long. With 5 bases removed from V and 2 bases from J, the gap between germline ends came to 14 bases. Germline V gene lookup returns CDR1 SGHTA and CDR2 FQGNSA. The CDR3 DNA reads TGTGCCAGCAGCCTGATACAAATCAACACAGATACGCAGTATTTT. Translation gives CASSLIQINTDTQYF.

This chain links TRBV28 with TRBJ1-2; the D is unclear. CDR1 and CDR2 (germline): MDHEN, SYDVKM. V lost 6 bases and J 7 bases, leaving 12 bases between the germline ends. This CDR3 spans 12 amino acids. The CDR3 DNA reads as TGTGCCAGCAGCTCCCCTCCGGGTGGCTACACCTTC. Translated, it gives CASSSPPGGYTF.

The chain combines TRBV19 with TRBJ2-7; D gene unclear. This CDR3 spans 14 amino acids. V dropped 7 bases and J dropped 1 base, with 14 bases sitting between them. Germline V gene sequence: CDR1 LNHDA, CDR2 SQIVND (reference sequence). CDR3 loop: CASKDNPSSYEQYF. The CDR3 region has the DNA TGTGCCAGTAAAGACAACCCGTCTTCCTACGAGCAGTACTTC.

The chain employs TRBV7-9 and TRBJ1-2; 7 bases are a match to TRBD1. The germline V gene encodes CDR1 SEHNR and CDR2 FQNEAQ (reference sequence). The CDR3 contains 15 residues. Trimming removed 1 base from V and 4 bases from J; junction bases left unmatched: 6. The CDR3: CASSLEGTALYGYTF. The CDR3 region has the DNA TGTGCCAGCAGCTTAGAAGGGACAGCCCTCTATGGCTACACCTTC.

V and J are TRBV7-2 and TRBJ1-1; 8 positions agree with TRBD1. Germline-derived CDR1 and CDR2 are SGHTA and FQGNSA. V was pared by 6 bases and J by 4 bases, with 7 bases of the junction left unmatched. This CDR3 spans 14 amino acids. The CDR3, as DNA: TGTGCCAGCAGTACAGGGGGTTGGGGCACTGAAGCTTTCTTT. This sequence encodes CASSTGGWGTEAFF.

The chain carries TRBV7-3 and TRBJ2-3; 7 nucleotides line up with TRBD2. CDR3 size: 14 residues. The junction had 2 bases not matched to a gene; V was cut back by 4 bases and J by 1 base. The V gene's germline CDR1 is SGHTA and CDR2 FQGTGA. This CDR3 reads CASSSSGGTDTQYF. CDR3 in DNA: TGTGCCAGCAGCTCCAGCGGGGGCACAGATACGCAGTATTTT.